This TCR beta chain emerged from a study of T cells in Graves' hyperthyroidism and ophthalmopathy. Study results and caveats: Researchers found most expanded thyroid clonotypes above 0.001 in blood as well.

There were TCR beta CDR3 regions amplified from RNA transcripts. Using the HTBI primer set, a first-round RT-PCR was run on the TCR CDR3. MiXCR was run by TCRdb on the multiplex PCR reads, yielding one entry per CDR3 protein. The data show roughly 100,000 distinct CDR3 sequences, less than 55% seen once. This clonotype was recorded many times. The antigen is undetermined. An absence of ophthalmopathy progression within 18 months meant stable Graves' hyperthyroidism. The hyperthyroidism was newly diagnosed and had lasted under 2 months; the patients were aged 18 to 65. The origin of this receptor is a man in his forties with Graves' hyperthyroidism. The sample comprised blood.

CDR3 sequence (DNA): TGTGCCAGCACCACCGCCCGGGAAGGAAGGTCACCCCTCCACTTT. Protein sequence: CASTTAREGRSPLHF. This chain joins TRBV27 and TRBJ1-6; D is unclear. V lost 7 bases and J 10 bases, leaving 20 bases between the germline ends. From germline, CDR1 is MNHEY and CDR2 SMNVEV (reference sequence). The CDR3 is 15 residues long.